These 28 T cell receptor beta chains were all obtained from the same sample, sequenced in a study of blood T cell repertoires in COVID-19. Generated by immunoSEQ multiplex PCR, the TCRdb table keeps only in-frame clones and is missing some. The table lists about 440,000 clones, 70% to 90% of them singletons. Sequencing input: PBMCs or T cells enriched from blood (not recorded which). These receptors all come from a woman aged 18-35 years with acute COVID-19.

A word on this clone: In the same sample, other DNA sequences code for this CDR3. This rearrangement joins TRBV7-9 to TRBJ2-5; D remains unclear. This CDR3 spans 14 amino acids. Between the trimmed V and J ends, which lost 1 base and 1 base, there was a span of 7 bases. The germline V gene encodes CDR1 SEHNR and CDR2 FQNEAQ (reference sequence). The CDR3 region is CASSLGQIQETQYF. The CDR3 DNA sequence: TGTGCCAGCAGCTTAGGACAAATCCAAGAGACCCAGTACTTC.

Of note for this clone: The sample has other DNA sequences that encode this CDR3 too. The CDR3 DNA reads as TGTGCCAGCAGCCAAATACAGGGCACTGAAGCTTTCTTT. Residues: CASSQIQGTEAFF. J is TRBJ1-1 and V is TRBV3-1 (or the pseudogene TRBV3-2); tentative D call: TRBD1 (6 bases). This CDR3 is 13 amino acids long. V was pared by 2 bases and J by 4 bases, with 8 bases between. Germline V gives CDR1 LGHDT, CDR2 YNNKEL (reference sequence).

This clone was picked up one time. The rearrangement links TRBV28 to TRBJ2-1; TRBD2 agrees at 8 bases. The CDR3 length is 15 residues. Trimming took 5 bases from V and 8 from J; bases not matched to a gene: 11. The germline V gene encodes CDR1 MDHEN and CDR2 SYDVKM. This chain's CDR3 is CASSERRSGSDEQFF. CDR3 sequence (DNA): TGTGCCAGCAGTGAACGGCGAAGCGGGAGCGATGAGCAGTTCTTC.

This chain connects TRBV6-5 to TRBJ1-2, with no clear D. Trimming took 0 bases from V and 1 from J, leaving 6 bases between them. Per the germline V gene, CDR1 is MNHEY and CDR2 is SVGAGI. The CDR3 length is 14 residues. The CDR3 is CASSYSVSNYGYTF. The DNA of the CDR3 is TGTGCCAGCAGTTACTCTGTCAGTAACTATGGCTACACCTTC.

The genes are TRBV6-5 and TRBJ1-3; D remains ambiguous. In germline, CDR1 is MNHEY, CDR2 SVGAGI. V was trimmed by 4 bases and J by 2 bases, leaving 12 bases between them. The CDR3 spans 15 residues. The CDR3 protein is CASSSGSLAGNTIYF. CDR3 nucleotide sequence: TGTGCCAGCAGTTCAGGAAGTTTGGCTGGAAACACCATATATTTT.

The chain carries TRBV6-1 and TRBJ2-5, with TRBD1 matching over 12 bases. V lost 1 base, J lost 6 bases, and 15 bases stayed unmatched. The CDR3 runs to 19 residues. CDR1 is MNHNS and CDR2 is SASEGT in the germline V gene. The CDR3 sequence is CASSEVLRDRGLRGKTQYF. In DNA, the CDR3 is TGTGCCAGCAGTGAAGTTCTAAGGGACAGGGGGCTTCGTGGAAAGACCCAGTACTTC.

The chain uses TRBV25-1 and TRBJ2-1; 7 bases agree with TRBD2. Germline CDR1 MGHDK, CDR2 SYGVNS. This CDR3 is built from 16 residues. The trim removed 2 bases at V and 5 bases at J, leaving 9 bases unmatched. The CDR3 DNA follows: TGTGCCAGCAGTGAAGGGGAGGGTAAGAGGGACAATGAGCAGTTCTTC. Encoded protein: CASSEGEGKRDNEQFF.

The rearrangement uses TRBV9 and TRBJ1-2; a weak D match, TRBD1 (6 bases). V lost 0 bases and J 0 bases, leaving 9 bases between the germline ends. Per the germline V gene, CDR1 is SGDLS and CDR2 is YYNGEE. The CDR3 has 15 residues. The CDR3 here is CASSVGGRTNYGYTF. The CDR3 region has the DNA TGTGCCAGCAGCGTAGGGGGGCGGACTAACTATGGCTACACCTTC.

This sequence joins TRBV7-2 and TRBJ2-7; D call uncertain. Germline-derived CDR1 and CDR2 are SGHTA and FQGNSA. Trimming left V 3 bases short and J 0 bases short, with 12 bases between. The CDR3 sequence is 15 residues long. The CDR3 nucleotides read TGTGCCAGCAGCTTCGGAGAGCCCTTCTCCTACGAGCAGTACTTC. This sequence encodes CASSFGEPFSYEQYF.

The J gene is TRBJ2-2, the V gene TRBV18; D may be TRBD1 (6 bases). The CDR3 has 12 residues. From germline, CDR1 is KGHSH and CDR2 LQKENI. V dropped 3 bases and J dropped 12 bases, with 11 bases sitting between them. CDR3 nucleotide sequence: TGTGCCAGCTCACCGGGGGCGAATCAGCTGTTTTTT. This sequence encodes CASSPGANQLFF.

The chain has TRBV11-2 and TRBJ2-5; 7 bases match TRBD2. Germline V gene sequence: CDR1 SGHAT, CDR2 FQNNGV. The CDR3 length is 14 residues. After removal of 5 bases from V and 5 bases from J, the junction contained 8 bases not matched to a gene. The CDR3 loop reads CASSTPGGLETQYF. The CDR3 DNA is TGTGCCAGCAGCACTCCGGGGGGTCTGGAGACCCAGTACTTC. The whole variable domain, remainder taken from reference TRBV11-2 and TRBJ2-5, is EAGVAQSPRYKIIEKRQSVAFWCNPISGHATLYWYQQILGQGPKLLIQFQNNGVVDDSQLPKDRFSAERLKGVDSTLKIQPAKLEDSAVYLCASSTPGGLETQYFGPGTRLLVL.

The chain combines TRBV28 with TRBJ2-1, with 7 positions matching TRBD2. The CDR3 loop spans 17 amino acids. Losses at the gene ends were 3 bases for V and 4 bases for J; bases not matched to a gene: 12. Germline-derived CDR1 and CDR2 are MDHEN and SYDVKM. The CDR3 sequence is CASSLITSGTSYNEQFF. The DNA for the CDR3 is TGTGCCAGCAGTTTGATAACAAGCGGGACGTCGTACAATGAGCAGTTCTTC.

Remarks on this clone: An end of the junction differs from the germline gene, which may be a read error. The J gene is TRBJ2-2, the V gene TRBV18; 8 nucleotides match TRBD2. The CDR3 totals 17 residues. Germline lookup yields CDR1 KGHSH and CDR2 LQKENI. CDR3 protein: CASSPRGAGEGTGELFF. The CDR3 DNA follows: TGTGCAAGCTCACCCAGAGGAGCGGGAGAGGGGACCGGGGAGCTGTTTTTT.

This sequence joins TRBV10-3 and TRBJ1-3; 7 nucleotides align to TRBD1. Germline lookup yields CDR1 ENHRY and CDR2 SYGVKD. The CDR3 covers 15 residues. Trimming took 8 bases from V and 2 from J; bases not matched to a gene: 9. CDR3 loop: CAIGGTDDPGNTIYF. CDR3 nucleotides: TGTGCCATCGGCGGGACAGACGATCCTGGAAACACCATATATTTT.

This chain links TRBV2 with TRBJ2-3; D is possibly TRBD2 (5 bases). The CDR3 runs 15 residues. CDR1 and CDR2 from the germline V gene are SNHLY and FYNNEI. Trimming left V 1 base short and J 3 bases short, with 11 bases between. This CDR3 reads CASSEEPPGTDTQYF. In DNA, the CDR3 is TGTGCCAGCAGTGAAGAGCCACCGGGGACAGATACGCAGTATTTT.

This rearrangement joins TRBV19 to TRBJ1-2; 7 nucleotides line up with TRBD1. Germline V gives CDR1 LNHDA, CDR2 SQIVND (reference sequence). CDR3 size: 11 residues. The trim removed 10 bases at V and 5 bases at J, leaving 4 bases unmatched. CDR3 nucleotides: TGTGCCACGGGACAGATTTATGGCTACACCTTC. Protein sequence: CATGQIYGYTF.

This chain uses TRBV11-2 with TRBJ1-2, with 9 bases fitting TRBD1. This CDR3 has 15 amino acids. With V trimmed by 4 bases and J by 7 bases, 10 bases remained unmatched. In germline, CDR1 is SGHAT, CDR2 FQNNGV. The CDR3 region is CASSSLVGTGSGYTF. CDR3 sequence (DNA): TGTGCCAGCAGCTCCCTAGTCGGGACAGGGAGTGGCTACACCTTC.

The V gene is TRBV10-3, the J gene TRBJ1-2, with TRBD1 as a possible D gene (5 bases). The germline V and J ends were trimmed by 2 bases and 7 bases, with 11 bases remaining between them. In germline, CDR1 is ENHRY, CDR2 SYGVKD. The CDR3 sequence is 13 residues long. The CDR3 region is CAISEGRVSGYTF. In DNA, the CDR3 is TGTGCCATCAGTGAGGGCAGGGTGAGTGGCTACACCTTC.

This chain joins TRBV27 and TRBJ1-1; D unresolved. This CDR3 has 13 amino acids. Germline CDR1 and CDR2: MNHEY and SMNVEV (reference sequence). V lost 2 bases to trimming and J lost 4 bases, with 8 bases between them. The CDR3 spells CASSLGQSTEAFF. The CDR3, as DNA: TGTGCCAGCAGTTTAGGGCAGAGCACTGAAGCTTTCTTT.

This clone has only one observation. Written as DNA, the CDR3 is TGTGCCAGCAGCGCGGGACAGGGGATGGGCTCTGGGGCCAACGTCCTGACTTTC. Translation gives CASSAGQGMGSGANVLTF. The chain employs TRBV11-3 and TRBJ2-6, with 10 nucleotides matching TRBD1. Germline CDR1 is SGHNT and CDR2 is YENEEA. J was trimmed by 0 bases and V by 5 bases; bases with no gene match: 7. This CDR3 is 18 amino acids long.

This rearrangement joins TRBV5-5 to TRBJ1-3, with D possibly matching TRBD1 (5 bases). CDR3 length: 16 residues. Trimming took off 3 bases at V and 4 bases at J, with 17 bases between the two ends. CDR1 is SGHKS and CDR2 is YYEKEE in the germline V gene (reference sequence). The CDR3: CASSSPDTLGGNTIYF. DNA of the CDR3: TGTGCCAGCAGCTCCCCGGACACCTTGGGAGGAAACACCATATATTTT.

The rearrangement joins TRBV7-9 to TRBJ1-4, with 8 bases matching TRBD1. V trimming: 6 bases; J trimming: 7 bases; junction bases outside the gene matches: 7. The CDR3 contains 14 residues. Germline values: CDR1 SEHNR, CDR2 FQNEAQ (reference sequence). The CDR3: CASRPTGGSEKLFF. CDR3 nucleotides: TGTGCCAGCAGGCCCACAGGGGGTAGTGAAAAACTGTTTTTT.

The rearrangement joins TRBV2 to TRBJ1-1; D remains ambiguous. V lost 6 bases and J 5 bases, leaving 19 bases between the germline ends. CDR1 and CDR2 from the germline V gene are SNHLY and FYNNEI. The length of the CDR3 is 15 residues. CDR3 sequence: CASRAERSQRTEAFF. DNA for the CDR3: TGTGCCAGCAGAGCCGAAAGGAGCCAACGTACTGAAGCTTTCTTT.

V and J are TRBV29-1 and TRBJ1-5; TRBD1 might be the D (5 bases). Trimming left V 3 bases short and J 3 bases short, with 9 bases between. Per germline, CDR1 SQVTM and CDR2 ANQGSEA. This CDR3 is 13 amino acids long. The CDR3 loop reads CSVDGGANQPQHF. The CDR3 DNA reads TGCAGCGTTGATGGAGGGGCCAATCAGCCCCAGCATTTT.

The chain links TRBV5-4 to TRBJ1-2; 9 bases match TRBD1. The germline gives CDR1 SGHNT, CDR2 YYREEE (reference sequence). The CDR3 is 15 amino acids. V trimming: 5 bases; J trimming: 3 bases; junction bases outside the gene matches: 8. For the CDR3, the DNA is TGTGCCAGCAGAAGGACAGGGGAAGGGGACTATGGCTACACCTTC. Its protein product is CASRRTGEGDYGYTF.

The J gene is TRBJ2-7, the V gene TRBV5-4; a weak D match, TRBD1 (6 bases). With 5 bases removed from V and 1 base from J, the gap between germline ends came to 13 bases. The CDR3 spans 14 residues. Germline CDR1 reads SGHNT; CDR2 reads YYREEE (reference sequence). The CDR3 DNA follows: TGTGCCAGCAGTTACAGGGAGCGGTCCTACGAGCAGTACTTC. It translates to CASSYRERSYEQYF. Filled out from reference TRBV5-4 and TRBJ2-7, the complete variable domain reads ETGVTQSPTHLIKTRGQQVTLRCSSQSGHNTVSWYQQALGQGPQFIFQYYREEENGRGNFPPRFSGLQFPNYSSELNVNALELDDSALYLCASSYRERSYEQYFGPGTRLTVT.

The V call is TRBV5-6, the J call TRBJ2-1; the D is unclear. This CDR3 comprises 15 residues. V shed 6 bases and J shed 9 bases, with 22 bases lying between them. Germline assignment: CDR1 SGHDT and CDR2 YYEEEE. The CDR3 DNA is TGTGCCAGCACCTCGACTCTGAGGCGATTCGGTGAGCAGTTCTTC. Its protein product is CASTSTLRRFGEQFF.

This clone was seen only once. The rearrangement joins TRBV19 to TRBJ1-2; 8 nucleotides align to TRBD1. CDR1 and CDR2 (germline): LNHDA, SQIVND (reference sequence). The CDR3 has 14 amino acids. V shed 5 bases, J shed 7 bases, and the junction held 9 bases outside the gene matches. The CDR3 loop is CASSPQGATAGYTF. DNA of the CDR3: TGTGCCAGTAGTCCCCAGGGGGCTACGGCTGGCTACACCTTC.